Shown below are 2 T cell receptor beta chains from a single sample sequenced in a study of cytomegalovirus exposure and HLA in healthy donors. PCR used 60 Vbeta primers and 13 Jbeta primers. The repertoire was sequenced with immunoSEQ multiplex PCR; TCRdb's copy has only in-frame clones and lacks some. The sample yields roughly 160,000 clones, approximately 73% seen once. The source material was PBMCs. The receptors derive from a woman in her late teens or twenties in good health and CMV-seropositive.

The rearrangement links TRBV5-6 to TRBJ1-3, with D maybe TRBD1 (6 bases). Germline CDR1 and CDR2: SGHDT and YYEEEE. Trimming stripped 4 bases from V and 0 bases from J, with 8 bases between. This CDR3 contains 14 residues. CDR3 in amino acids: CASSLTGSGNTIYF. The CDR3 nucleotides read TGTGCCAGCAGCCTGACAGGCTCTGGAAACACCATATATTTT.

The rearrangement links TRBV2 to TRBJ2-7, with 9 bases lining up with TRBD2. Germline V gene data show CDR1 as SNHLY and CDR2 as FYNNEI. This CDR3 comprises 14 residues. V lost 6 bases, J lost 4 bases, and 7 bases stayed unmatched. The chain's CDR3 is CASREAGGPYEQYF. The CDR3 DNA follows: TGTGCCAGCAGGGAGGCGGGGGGGCCGTACGAGCAGTACTTC.